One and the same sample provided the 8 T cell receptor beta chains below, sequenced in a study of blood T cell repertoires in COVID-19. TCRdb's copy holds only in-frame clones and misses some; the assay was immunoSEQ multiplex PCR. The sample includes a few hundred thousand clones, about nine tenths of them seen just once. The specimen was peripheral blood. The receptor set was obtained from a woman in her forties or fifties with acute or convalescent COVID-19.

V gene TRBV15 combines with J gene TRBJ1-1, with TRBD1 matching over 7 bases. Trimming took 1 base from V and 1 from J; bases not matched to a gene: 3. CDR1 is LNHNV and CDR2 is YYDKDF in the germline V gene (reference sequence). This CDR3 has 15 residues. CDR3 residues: CATSRVNRGNTEAFF. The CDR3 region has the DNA TGTGCCACCAGCAGAGTGAACAGGGGGAACACTGAAGCTTTCTTT.

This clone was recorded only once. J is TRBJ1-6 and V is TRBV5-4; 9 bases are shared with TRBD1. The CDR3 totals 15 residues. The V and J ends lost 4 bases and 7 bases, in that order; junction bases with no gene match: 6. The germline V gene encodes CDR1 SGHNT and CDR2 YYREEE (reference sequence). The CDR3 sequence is CASSKTGGGNSPLHF. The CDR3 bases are TGTGCCAGCAGCAAGACAGGGGGTGGGAATTCACCCCTCCACTTT. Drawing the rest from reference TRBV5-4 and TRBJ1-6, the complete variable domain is ETGVTQSPTHLIKTRGQQVTLRCSSQSGHNTVSWYQQALGQGPQFIFQYYREEENGRGNFPPRFSGLQFPNYSSELNVNALELDDSALYLCASSKTGGGNSPLHFGNGTRLTVT.

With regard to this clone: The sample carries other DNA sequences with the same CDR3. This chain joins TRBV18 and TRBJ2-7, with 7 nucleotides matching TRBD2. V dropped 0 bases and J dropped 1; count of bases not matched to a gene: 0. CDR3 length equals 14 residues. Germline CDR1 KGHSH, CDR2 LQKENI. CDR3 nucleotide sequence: TGTGCCAGCTCACCACCAGCGGGGTCCTACGAGCAGTACTTC. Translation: CASSPPAGSYEQYF.

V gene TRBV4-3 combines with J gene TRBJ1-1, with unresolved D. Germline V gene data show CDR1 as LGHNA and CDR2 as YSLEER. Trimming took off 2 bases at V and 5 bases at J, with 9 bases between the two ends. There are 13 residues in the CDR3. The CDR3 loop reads CASSQTFGTEAFF. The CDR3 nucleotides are TGCGCCAGCAGCCAAACTTTCGGGACTGAAGCTTTCTTT.

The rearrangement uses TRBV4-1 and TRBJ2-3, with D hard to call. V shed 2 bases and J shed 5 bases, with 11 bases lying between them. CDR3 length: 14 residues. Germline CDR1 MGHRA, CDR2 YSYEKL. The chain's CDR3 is CASSQIEEQDTQYF. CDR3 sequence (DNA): TGCGCCAGCAGCCAAATAGAGGAGCAAGATACGCAGTATTTT.

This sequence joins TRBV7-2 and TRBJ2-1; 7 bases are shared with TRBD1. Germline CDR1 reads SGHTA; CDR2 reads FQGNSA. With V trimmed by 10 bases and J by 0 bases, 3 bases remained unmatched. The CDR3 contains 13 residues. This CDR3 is CATRQGSYNEQFF. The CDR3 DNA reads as TGTGCCACCCGACAGGGCTCCTACAATGAGCAGTTCTTC.

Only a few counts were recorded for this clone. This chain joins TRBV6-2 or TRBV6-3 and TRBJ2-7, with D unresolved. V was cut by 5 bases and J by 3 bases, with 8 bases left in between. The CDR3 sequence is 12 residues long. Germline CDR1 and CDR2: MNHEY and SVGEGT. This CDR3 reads CASSPVDYEQYF. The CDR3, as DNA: TGTGCCAGCAGTCCAGTCGACTACGAGCAGTACTTC.

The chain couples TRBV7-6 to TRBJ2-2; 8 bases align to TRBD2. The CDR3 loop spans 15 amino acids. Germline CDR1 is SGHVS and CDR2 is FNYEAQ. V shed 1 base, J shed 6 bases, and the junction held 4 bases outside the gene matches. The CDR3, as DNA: TGTGCCAGCAGCTTAGAGCGGGAGTGGTCCGGGGAGCTGTTTTTT. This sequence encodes CASSLEREWSGELFF.